This TCR beta chain was retrieved from a study of T cell repertoires in cytomegalovirus infection. The CDR3 is made up of 13 amino acids. From germline, CDR1 is SQVTM and CDR2 ANQGSEA. Trimming shortened V by 7 bases and J by 0 bases, and 7 bases separated the two germline ends. One entry per CDR3 protein results from TCRdb running MiXCR on the reads. The sample consists of just under 550,000 distinct CDR3 sequences, more than 20% of them appearing once. The V and J genes are TRBV29-1 and TRBJ2-6, with D perhaps TRBD2 (6 bases). Sequenced: PBMCs. This receptor was identified in a human donor in good health (CMV status not recorded). Some clones in this sample may be carry-over from other donors' samples. The CDR3 coding sequence is TGCAGCGCCGGGGGCTCTGGGGCCAACGTCCTGACTTTC. Amino acid sequence: CSAGGSGANVLTF.